The clone carrying this TCR beta chain was detected only a few times. The antigen is undetermined. TCRdb re-called the PCR reads via MiXCR. The sample carries 11,000 to 15,000 clones, roughly 29% recorded once. No patient received treatment before thyroid surgery. The record originates from a study of metastatic and nonmetastatic thyroid tumors. Background on the study: From malignant and benign thyroid patients, repertoires in blood and in tumor or nodule tissue were compared.

The ends were cut back, 6 bases at V and 13 bases at J, with 21 bases in the middle. The CDR3 length is 13 residues. Germline lookup yields CDR1 MDHEN and CDR2 SYDVKM. General study points: Benign nodules reportedly had significantly lower TCR beta diversity than malignant thyroid tumors in blood and tumor.

The source material was tumor tissue. The receptor's source is a female donor with papillary thyroid cancer or a benign thyroid nodule (not recorded which). Some clones in this sample may be carry-over from other donors' samples. The V and J genes are TRBV28 and TRBJ1-2; D call uncertain. The CDR3 DNA is TGTGCCAGCAGCCTTAGAGGGATCCGTGATGGCACCTTC. It specifies CASSLRGIRDGTF.